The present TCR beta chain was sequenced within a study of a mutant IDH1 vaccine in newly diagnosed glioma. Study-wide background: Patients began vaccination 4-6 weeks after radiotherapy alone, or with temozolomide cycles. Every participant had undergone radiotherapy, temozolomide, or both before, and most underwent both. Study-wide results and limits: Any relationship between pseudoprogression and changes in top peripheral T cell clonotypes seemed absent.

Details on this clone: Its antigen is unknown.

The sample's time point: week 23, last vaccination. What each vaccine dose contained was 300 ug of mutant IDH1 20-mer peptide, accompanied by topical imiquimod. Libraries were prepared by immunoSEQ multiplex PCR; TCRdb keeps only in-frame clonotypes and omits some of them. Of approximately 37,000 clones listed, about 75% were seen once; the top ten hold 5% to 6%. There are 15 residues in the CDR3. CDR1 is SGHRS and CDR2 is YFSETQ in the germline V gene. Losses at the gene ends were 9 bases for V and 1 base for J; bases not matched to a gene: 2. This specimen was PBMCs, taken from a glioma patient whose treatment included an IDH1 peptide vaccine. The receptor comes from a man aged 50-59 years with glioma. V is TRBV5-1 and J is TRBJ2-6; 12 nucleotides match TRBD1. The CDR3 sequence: CATGQGASGANVLTF. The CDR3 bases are TGCGCCACGGGACAGGGGGCGTCTGGGGCCAACGTCCTGACTTTC.